The T cell receptor beta chain described here comes from a study of T cells in Graves' hyperthyroidism and ophthalmopathy. Overall study results and limits: The blood repertoire included most of the expanded thyroid clonotypes above 0.001.

Not enrolled were patients with uncontrolled infection, other autoimmune disease, pregnancy or lactation. This clonotype occurred many times. The antigen is not known. Amplification targeted TCR beta CDR3 regions from RNA transcripts. Initially, a first-round RT-PCR of the TCR CDR3 employed the HTBI primer set. TCRdb recomputed calls from the multiplex PCR reads with MiXCR, one row per CDR3 protein. The sample includes hundreds of thousands of distinct CDR3 sequences, 22% of them seen just once. This TCR was recovered from a man aged 25 to 45 with Graves' ophthalmopathy. Source material: blood.

The CDR3 DNA follows: TGTGCCAGCAGCCGCGACGGACACTACTATGGCTACACCTTC. Encoded protein: CASSRDGHYYGYTF. This rearrangement joins TRBV9 to TRBJ1-2; a possible D gene is TRBD1 (5 bases). Germline lookup yields CDR1 SGDLS and CDR2 YYNGEE. The CDR3 loop spans 14 amino acids. The V gene lost 4 bases and the J gene lost 3 bases, with 13 bases spanning the gap. The full variable domain, in which reference TRBV9 and TRBJ1-2 provide the parts outside the CDR3, is DSGVTQTPKHLITATGQRVTLRCSPRSGDLSVYWYQQSLDQGLQFLIQYYNGEERAKGNILERFSAQQFPDLHSELNLSSLELGDSALYFCASSRDGHYYGYTFGSGTRLTVV.